This T cell receptor (beta chain) was recovered during a study of cytomegalovirus exposure and HLA in healthy donors. Broader study findings: Several of the most significant clusters were apparently associated with common viral pathogens in a later analysis.

Remarks on this clone: Its antigen is undetermined.

The CDR3 has 14 residues. Germline V gene data show CDR1 as SNHLY and CDR2 as FYNNEI. Trimming removed 3 bases from V and 4 bases from J, with 13 bases in between. The PCR was carried out with 60 Vbeta primers and 13 Jbeta primers. Using immunoSEQ multiplex PCR, the repertoire was profiled, and TCRdb retains in-frame clones only, with some absent. Among fewer than 120,000 clones listed, approximately 82% were seen once. The sequence derives from a man under 40 in good health and CMV-seropositive. This rearrangement joins TRBV2 to TRBJ2-7; no definite D call. Sequencing was carried out using PBMCs. CDR3 DNA sequence: TGTGCCAGCAGTGATGGGTGGAGTCCTTACGAGCAGTACTTC. This gives the protein CASSDGWSPYEQYF.